This passage covers 4 T cell receptor beta chains from one sample sequenced in a study of blood T cell repertoires in COVID-19 (dated by TCRdb to 2020 to 2022). Receptor amplification or capture employed the immunoSEQ multiplex PCR assay. TCRdb retrieved this table from immuneACCESS and kept in-frame rearrangements only. Not all clones are present; in checked studies, unresolved V genes account for under half, and no reason is known for the remainder. The sample table lists over 120,000 clones, around 83% of them with a count of one. Around 10% of the sample is in the top ten clones. The sample was PBMCs or T cells enriched from blood (not recorded which). Receptors were obtained from a man aged 45-65 years who had recovered from COVID-19.

This sequence joins TRBV10-3 and TRBJ1-2; D unclear. The V gene lost 2 bases and the J gene lost 4 bases, with 14 bases spanning the gap. CDR1 and CDR2 from the germline V gene are ENHRY and SYGVKD. The CDR3 sequence is 15 residues long. CDR3 nucleotide sequence: TGTGCCATCAGTGAGCCTACGACGGGGATCTATGGCTACACCTTC. Its protein is CAISEPTTGIYGYTF.

The chain links TRBV7-3 to TRBJ1-1; TRBD1 might be the D (5 bases). Trimming stripped 2 bases from V and 7 bases from J, with 11 bases between. The length of the CDR3 is 13 residues. Per the germline V gene, CDR1 is SGHTA and CDR2 is FQGTGA. The CDR3 sequence: CASSLSGNGEAFF. DNA of the CDR3: TGTGCCAGCAGCTTATCAGGGAATGGTGAAGCTTTCTTT.

This clone has only one observation. The chain has TRBV27 and TRBJ2-6; D is undetermined. The CDR3 totals 12 residues. The germline V gene has CDR1 MNHEY and CDR2 SMNVEV (reference sequence). Here the CDR3 DNA reads TGTGCAGCGTCCTCTGGGGCCAACGTCCTGACTTTC. This codes for CAASSGANVLTF.

The chain links TRBV5-4 to TRBJ2-3; 10 bases map to TRBD1. V lost 4 bases and J lost 5; bases outside the gene matches: 10. The CDR3 runs 16 residues. Germline-derived CDR1 and CDR2 are SGHNT and YYREEE (reference sequence). In DNA form, the CDR3 reads TGTGCCAGCAGCCGAGACAGGGGGCAAAAGGTAGATACGCAGTATTTT. Protein product: CASSRDRGQKVDTQYF.